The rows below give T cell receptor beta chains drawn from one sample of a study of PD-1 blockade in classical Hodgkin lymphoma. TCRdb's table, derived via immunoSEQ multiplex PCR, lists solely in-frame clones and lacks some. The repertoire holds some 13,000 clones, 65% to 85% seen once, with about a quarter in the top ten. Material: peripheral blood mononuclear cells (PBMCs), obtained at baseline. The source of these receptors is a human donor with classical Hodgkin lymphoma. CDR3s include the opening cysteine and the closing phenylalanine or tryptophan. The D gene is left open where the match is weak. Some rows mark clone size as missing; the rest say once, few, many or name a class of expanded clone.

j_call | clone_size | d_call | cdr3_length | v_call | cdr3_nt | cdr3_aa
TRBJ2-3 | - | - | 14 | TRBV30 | TGTGCCTGGAGTGCCGGGACTAGCACAGATACGCAGTATTTT | CAWSAGTSTDTQYF
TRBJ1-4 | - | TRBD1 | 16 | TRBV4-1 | TGCGCCAGCAGCCCCCCCCCAGGGGGAGCTAATGAAAAACTGTTTTTT | CASSPPPGGANEKLFF
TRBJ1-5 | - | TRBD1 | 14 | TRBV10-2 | TGCGCCACCGGGACAGCATATAGCAATCAGCCCCAGCATTTT | CATGTAYSNQPQHF
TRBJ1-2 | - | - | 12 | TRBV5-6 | TGTGCCAGCAGCACGCAGGGCGGCGGCTACACCTTC | CASSTQGGGYTF
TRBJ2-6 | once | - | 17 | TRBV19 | TGTGCCAGTAGTATAGGCCGGATCGGCTCTGGGGCCAACGTCCTGACTTTC | CASSIGRIGSGANVLTF
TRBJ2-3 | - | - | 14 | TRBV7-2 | TGTGCCAGCAGCTCCTACACCAGCACAGATACGCAGTATTTT | CASSSYTSTDTQYF
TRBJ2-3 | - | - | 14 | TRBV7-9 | TGTGCCAGCAACCATCGGGCAGGCACAGATACGCAGTATTTT | CASNHRAGTDTQYF
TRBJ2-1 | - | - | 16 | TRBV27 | TGTGCCAGCAGTTTGGAGCAGGGGGGTGCCTACAATGAGCAGTTCTTC | CASSLEQGGAYNEQFF
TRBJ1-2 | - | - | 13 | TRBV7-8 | TGTGCCAGCAGCTTACACAGGGCGGAGGGCTACACCTTC | CASSLHRAEGYTF
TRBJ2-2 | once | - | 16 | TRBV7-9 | TGTGCCAGCAGCTTAGTCGCCAGGTCGGGCACCGGGGAGCTGTTTTTT | CASSLVARSGTGELFF
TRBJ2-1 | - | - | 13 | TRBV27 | TGTGCCAGCAGTCCCTCCAGGAGCGGGGAGCAGTTCTTC | CASSPSRSGEQFF
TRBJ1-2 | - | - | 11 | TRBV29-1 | TGCAGCGTTGAAAGGGGGTCGGGCTACACCTTC | CSVERGSGYTF
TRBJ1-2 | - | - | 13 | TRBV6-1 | TGTGCCAGCACTTGGGGGGGTGACTATGGCTACACCTTC | CASTWGGDYGYTF
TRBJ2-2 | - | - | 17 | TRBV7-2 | TGTGCCAGCAGCCCTCTATGGGGCAGGCCGAACACCGGGGAGCTGTTTTTT | CASSPLWGRPNTGELFF
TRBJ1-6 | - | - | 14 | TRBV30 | TGTGCCTGGAGAACCGGGGTTCCGAATTCACCCCTCCACTTT | CAWRTGVPNSPLHF
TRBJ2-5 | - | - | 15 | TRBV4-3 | TGCGCCAGCAGCCAGGACCGGGACGAACAAGAGACCCAGTACTTC | CASSQDRDEQETQYF
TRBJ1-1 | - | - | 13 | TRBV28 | TGTGCCAGCAGTCAGCCGGGGTCACCTAAAGCTTTCTTT | CASSQPGSPKAFF
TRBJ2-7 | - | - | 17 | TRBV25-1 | TGTGCCAGCAGTGAATACCTCGTGGGGGGGGGCCCCTACGAGCAGTACTTC | CASSEYLVGGGPYEQYF
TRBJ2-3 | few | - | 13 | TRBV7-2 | TGTGCCAGTGAGTGGGTTCCCACAGATACGCAGTATTTT | CASEWVPTDTQYF
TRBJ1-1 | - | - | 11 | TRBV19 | TGTGCCAGTAGTATAGTAGGTGAAGCTTTCTTT | CASSIVGEAFF
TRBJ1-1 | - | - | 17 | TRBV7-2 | TGTGCCAGCAGCCCCGCCTGGCTCTCTCGGAGGGCGACTGAAGCTTTCTTT | CASSPAWLSRRATEAFF
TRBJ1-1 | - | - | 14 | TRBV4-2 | TGTGCCAGCAGCCATTGGACCGATAACACTGAAGCTTTCTTT | CASSHWTDNTEAFF
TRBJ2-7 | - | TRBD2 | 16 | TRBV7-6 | TGTGCCAGCAGCTTAGGAAGGCTAGCGGGCAATTACGAGCAGTACTTC | CASSLGRLAGNYEQYF
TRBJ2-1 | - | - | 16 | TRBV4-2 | TGTGCCAGCAGCCAAGATCCACATAGCTCCTACAATGAGCAGTTCTTC | CASSQDPHSSYNEQFF
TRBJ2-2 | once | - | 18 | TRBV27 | TGTGCCAGCAGTCCCGGGATGTGGCAGGACTACAACACCGGGGAGCTGTTTTTT | CASSPGMWQDYNTGELFF
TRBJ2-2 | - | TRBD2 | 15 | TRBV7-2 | TGTGCCAGCAGCTTCCAGGGACTAGCGGCCGGGGAGCTGTTTTTT | CASSFQGLAAGELFF
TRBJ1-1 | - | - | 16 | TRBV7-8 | TGTGCCAGCAGCTTAGAGGCTAGGGTGACACGGATGGAAGCTTTCTTT | CASSLEARVTRMEAFF
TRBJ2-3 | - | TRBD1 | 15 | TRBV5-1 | TGCGCCAGCAGCCCAAAACAGGGGGGTACAGATACGCAGTATTTT | CASSPKQGGTDTQYF
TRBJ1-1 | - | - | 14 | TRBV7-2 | TGTGCCAGCAGCCCATGGGAGCGGGCCACTGAAGCTTTCTTT | CASSPWERATEAFF
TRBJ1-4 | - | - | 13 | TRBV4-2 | TGTGCCAGCAGCCAAGACCGGGCTGAAAAACTGTTTTTT | CASSQDRAEKLFF
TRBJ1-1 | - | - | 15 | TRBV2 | TGTGCCAGCAGTGAACGGCAAGGAAGAAACACTGAAGCTTTCTTT | CASSERQGRNTEAFF
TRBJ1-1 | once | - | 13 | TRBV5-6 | TGTGCCAGCAGCCCGGAGGGAGTTAGCGAAGCTTTCTTT | CASSPEGVSEAFF
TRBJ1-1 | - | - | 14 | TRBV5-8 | TGTGCCAGCAGCTCCTCGTACAGGAGGACTGAAGCTTTCTTT | CASSSSYRRTEAFF
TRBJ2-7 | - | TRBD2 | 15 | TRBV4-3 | TGCGCCAGCAGCCAAGGGGCGGGAGGAAGCTACGAGCAGTACTTC | CASSQGAGGSYEQYF
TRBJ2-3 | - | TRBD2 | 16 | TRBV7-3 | TGTGCCAGCAGCCCCCGATTAGCGGGAGGGACAGATACGCAGTATTTT | CASSPRLAGGTDTQYF
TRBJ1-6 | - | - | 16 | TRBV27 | TGTGCCAGCAGTTTACAGGCGGCAGGTCGGAATTCACCCCTCCACTTT | CASSLQAAGRNSPLHF
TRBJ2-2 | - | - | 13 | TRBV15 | TGTGCCACCAGCAGAGATCTGTGGGGGGAGCTGTTTTTT | CATSRDLWGELFF
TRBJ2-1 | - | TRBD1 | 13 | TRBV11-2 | TGTGCCAGCAGCCAAGACAGGGCCAATGAGCAGTTCTTC | CASSQDRANEQFF
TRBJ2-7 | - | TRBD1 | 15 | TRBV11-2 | TGTGCCAGCAGCCCCGCCGGGGACAGGGGGTACGAGCAGTACTTC | CASSPAGDRGYEQYF
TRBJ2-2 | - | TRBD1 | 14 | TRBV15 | TGTGCCACCCGGGACAGGGTGAACACCGGGGAGCTGTTTTTT | CATRDRVNTGELFF
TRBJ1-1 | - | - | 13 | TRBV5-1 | TGCGCCAGCAGCTTACAGATGAACACTGAAGCTTTCTTT | CASSLQMNTEAFF
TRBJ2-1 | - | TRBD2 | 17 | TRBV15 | TGTGCCACCAGCAAAGACTACGGGACTAGCGTTAGCTATGAGCAGTTCTTC | CATSKDYGTSVSYEQFF